Sequencing of this TCR beta chain was carried out in a study of cytotoxic CD8 clonotypes in ibrutinib-treated CLL. Whole-study results and caveats: Clonality went higher at ibrutinib response and then dropped back toward baseline at progression.

In the case of this clone: What it binds is unknown.

TCRdb's copy holds only in-frame clones and misses some; the assay was immunoSEQ multiplex PCR. The data contain some 150,000 clones, around three quarters of them singletons. This receptor was taken from a human donor with chronic lymphocytic leukemia. The sequences come from PBMCs, collected after 12 months of ibrutinib treatment.

CDR3 sequence: CASSFGTHFDTQYF. CDR3 DNA: TGTGCCAGCAGTTTCGGGACGCATTTTGATACGCAGTATTTT. The chain carries TRBV27 and TRBJ2-3; either TRBD1 or TRBD2 may supply D (5 bases each). V lost 3 bases, J lost 6 bases, and 13 bases lay in between. From germline, CDR1 is MNHEY and CDR2 SMNVEV (reference sequence). There are 14 residues in the CDR3.